Listed below are T cell receptor beta chains from one sample, sequenced in a study of PD-L1 blockade in urothelial cancer. Assay used: immunoSEQ multiplex PCR; TCRdb lists only in-frame clones, some missing. Of about 48,000 clones listed, 70% to 90% are singletons. Here the sequenced sample was PBMCs, taken around atezolizumab (anti-PD-L1) treatment. The receptor source for this set is an older man with urothelial cancer. CDR3s include the opening cysteine and the closing phenylalanine or tryptophan. A D gene is named only where the DNA matches it firmly. Clone sizes are given selectively: once, few, many, or a class where the clone is expanded.

TRBV27,TRBJ2-5,-,-,TGTGCCAGCAGGAGGGGGAGCGGGAACCAAGAGACCCAGTACTTC,CASRRGSGNQETQYF
TRBV11-2,TRBJ2-5,TRBD2,-,TGTGCCAGCAGCTTGGGTTTACTAGCGGGAGGGGAGACCCAGTACTTC,CASSLGLLAGGETQYF
TRBV5-1,TRBJ2-2,TRBD2,few,TGCGCCAGCAGCCCGGGACTAGGGTGGAACACCGGGGAGCTGTTTTTT,CASSPGLGWNTGELFF
TRBV10-3,TRBJ1-1,-,-,TGTGCCATCAGTGAGTCTCGGACTTTTTCTAACACTGAAGCTTTCTTT,CAISESRTFSNTEAFF
TRBV11-1,TRBJ1-2,-,-,TGTGCCAGCAGCTTAGGCCCCTACAGCTCCTATGGCTACACCTTC,CASSLGPYSSYGYTF
TRBV2,TRBJ2-5,TRBD2,-,TGTGCCAGCAGTGCTCCTAGCGGGAGGGCCGGGGGAGAGACCCAGTACTTC,CASSAPSGRAGGETQYF
TRBV5-6,TRBJ2-2,-,few,TGTGCCAGCAGCCGGATCTATCGGGATCCCGGGGAGCTGTTTTTT,CASSRIYRDPGELFF
TRBV19,TRBJ1-5,TRBD1,-,TGTGCCAGTAGTACTCAGACAGGGCCGAATCAGCCCCAGCATTTT,CASSTQTGPNQPQHF
TRBV14,TRBJ2-7,TRBD1,-,TGTGCCAGCAGCAGTGGACAGGGTTATATTTACGAGCAGTACTTC,CASSSGQGYIYEQYF
TRBV7-9,TRBJ1-2,-,-,TGTGCCAGCAGCTTGAGAGGCTTCTACACCTTC,CASSLRGFYTF
TRBV19,TRBJ1-5,TRBD1,-,TGTGCCAGTAGGGGACAGGGGGCCCGGGCTATACATCAGCCCCAGCATTTT,CASRGQGARAIHQPQHF
TRBV11-3,TRBJ2-7,-,-,TGTGCCAGCAGCTTGGCCAATGCAGACGAGCAGTACTTC,CASSLANADEQYF
TRBV27,TRBJ1-1,TRBD1,medium-sized,TGTGCCAGCAGTTTATCGAAGACAGGGGGCACTGAAGCTTTCTTT,CASSLSKTGGTEAFF
TRBV11-3,TRBJ1-1,TRBD1,-,TGTGCCAGCTCCTCCGGGACAGCGGGCACTGAAGCTTTCTTT,CASSSGTAGTEAFF
TRBV5-6,TRBJ1-1,TRBD1,few,TGTGCCAGCAGCTTGATGGACAGGGGTGGGAACACTGAAGCTTTCTTT,CASSLMDRGGNTEAFF
TRBV6-6,TRBJ2-7,-,-,TGTGCCAGCAGTTCTAACAGGGTTCCCTACGAGCAGTACTTC,CASSSNRVPYEQYF
TRBV28,TRBJ1-2,-,few,TGTGCCAGCAGTTCCCTTAACTATGGCTACACCTTC,CASSSLNYGYTF
TRBV5-1,TRBJ2-1,TRBD2,-,TGCGCCAGCAGCCCCGGGAGCGGGAGGGGGAATGAGCAGTTCTTC,CASSPGSGRGNEQFF
TRBV2,TRBJ2-7,-,-,TGTGCCAGCAGTGTGTTTACCTACGAGCAGTACTTC,CASSVFTYEQYF
TRBV5-1,TRBJ2-3,TRBD1,-,TGCGCCAGCAGCTTGAACAGGGGAGTGGATACGCAGTATTTT,CASSLNRGVDTQYF
TRBV14,TRBJ2-7,-,once,TGTGCCAGCAGCCGCGAGGGCCGTTACGAGCAGTACTTC,CASSREGRYEQYF
TRBV30,TRBJ1-4,-,-,TGTGCCTGGAGTGGGCAAGGGGGTAATGAAAAACTGTTTTTT,CAWSGQGGNEKLFF
TRBV23-1,TRBJ2-5,-,-,TGCGCCAGGTTGTCAGGCGACCAAGAGACCCAGTACTTC,CARLSGDQETQYF
TRBV5-1,TRBJ2-3,-,-,TGCGCCAGCAGTTTGTACACAGATACGCAGTATTTT,CASSLYTDTQYF
TRBV2,TRBJ1-1,-,-,TGTGCCAGCAGTATCGGGAGGAACACTGAAGCTTTCTTT,CASSIGRNTEAFF
TRBV19,TRBJ2-1,TRBD1,-,TGTGCCAGTAGCCCGGACAGGGAGAATGAGCAGTTCTTC,CASSPDRENEQFF
TRBV28,TRBJ1-2,TRBD1,few,TGTGCCAGCCGACCGACAGGGAAACCCTATGGCTACACCTTC,CASRPTGKPYGYTF
TRBV2,TRBJ2-3,-,-,TGTGCCAGCACCCAGGGAAACACAGATACGCAGTATTTT,CASTQGNTDTQYF
TRBV27,TRBJ1-1,TRBD1,-,TGTGCCAGCAGTTTAATGACAGGGCCCATGAACACTGAAGCTTTCTTT,CASSLMTGPMNTEAFF
TRBV7-9,TRBJ2-7,-,-,TGTGCCAGCAGGCCCACGGGGGAGCGCGAGCAGTACTTC,CASRPTGEREQYF
TRBV6-1,TRBJ2-7,TRBD2,-,TGTGCCAGCAGTGCCTTAGCGGGAGGTCCCTACGAGCAGTACTTC,CASSALAGGPYEQYF
TRBV19,TRBJ1-2,TRBD1,-,TGTGCCAGTAGTACCGGGACAGCCTCTAACTATGGCTACACCTTC,CASSTGTASNYGYTF
TRBV11-2,TRBJ2-1,TRBD2,-,TGTGCCAGCAGCTCACGGACTAGCGCGACCTACAATGAGCAGTTCTTC,CASSSRTSATYNEQFF
TRBV6-1,TRBJ1-5,-,-,TGTGCCAGCAGTGACGGACATCGCTTACCCCAGCATTTT,CASSDGHRLPQHF
TRBV30,TRBJ2-1,TRBD2,-,TGTGCCTGGAGCCTAGGGAGGGGCGGCGAGCAGTTCTTC,CAWSLGRGGEQFF
TRBV5-5,TRBJ2-7,-,-,TGTGCCAGCAGCTTGGGCAGGGGGGACGAGCAGTACTTC,CASSLGRGDEQYF
TRBV29-1,TRBJ2-1,TRBD2,once,TGCAGCGTGACTCCGGGACTAGCAGTTTATAATGAGCAGTTCTTC,CSVTPGLAVYNEQFF
TRBV25-1,TRBJ2-7,TRBD1,few,TGTGCCAGCAGTCGGGGACAGGGGGCCTACGAGCAGTACTTC,CASSRGQGAYEQYF
TRBV5-1,TRBJ2-3,TRBD2,-,TGCGCCAGCAGCTTGGGCGGGAGTATAGATACGCAGTATTTT,CASSLGGSIDTQYF
TRBV5-1,TRBJ1-4,-,-,TGCGCCAGCAGCTTGGTCGTTGGAGATGAAAAACTGTTTTTT,CASSLVVGDEKLFF
TRBV6-1,TRBJ2-4,-,-,TGTGCCAGCAAAGGGGGGGCGGCCAAAAACATTCAGTACTTC,CASKGGAAKNIQYF
TRBV7-9,TRBJ1-1,-,-,TGTGCCAGCAGCACAACAGAGAACACTGAAGCTTTCTTT,CASSTTENTEAFF
TRBV7-3,TRBJ1-1,-,-,TGTGCCAGCAGCCAACAGGGGAACACTGAAGCTTTCTTT,CASSQQGNTEAFF
TRBV7-6,TRBJ1-5,TRBD1,-,TGTGCCAGCAGCTTAGGGCCCGCAGGGGGCTTGGGTCAGCCCCAGCATTTT,CASSLGPAGGLGQPQHF
TRBV5-1,TRBJ2-2,TRBD2,-,TGCGCCAGCAGCTTGGCCAGGGGACTAGCGGGAGAAAGTATCAACACCGGGGAGCTGTTTTTT,CASSLARGLAGESINTGELFF
TRBV7-9,TRBJ2-3,-,-,TGTGCCGTGGGGGCGGTTATACTCACAGATACGCAGTATTTT,CAVGAVILTDTQYF